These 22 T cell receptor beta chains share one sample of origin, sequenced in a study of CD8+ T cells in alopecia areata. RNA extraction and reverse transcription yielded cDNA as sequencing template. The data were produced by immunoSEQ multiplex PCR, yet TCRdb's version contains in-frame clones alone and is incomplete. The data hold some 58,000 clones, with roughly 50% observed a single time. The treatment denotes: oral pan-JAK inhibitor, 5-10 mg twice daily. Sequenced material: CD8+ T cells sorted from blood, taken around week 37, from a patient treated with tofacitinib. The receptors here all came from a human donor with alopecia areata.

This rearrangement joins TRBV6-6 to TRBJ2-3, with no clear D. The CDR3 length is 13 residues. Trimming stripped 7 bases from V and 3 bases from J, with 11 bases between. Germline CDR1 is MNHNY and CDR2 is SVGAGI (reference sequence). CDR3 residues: CASIMGGTDTQYF. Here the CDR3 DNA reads TGTGCCAGCATCATGGGCGGAACAGATACGCAGTATTTT.

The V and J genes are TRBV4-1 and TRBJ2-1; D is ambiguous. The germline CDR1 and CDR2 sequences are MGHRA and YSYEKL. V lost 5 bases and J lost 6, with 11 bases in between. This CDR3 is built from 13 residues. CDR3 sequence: CASSSSGRNEQFF. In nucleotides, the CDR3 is TGCGCCAGCAGCTCGTCAGGCCGCAATGAGCAGTTCTTC.

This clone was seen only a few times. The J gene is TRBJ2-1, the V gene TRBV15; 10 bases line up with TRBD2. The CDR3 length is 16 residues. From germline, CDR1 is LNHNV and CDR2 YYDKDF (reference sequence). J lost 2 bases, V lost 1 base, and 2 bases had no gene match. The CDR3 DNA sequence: TGTGCCACCAGCAGAGTGCTAGCGGGGGCCTACAATGAGCAGTTCTTC. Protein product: CATSRVLAGAYNEQFF.

The CDR3 sequence: CASSLDASRYSGANVLTF. The CDR3 DNA reads as TGCGCCAGCAGCTTGGACGCCAGCAGATACTCTGGGGCCAACGTCCTGACTTTC. This chain uses TRBV5-1 with TRBJ2-6; D is uncertain. Germline-derived CDR1 and CDR2 are SGHRS and YFSETQ. Trimming pared 0 bases from V and 0 bases from J, leaving 13 bases between. CDR3 length: 18 amino acids.

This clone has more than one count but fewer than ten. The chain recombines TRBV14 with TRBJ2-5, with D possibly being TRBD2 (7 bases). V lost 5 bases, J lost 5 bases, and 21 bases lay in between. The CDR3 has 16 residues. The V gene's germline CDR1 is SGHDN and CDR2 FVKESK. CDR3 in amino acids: CASSESGTWDRETQYF. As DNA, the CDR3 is TGTGCCAGCAGCGAGAGCGGGACATGGGACCGGGAGACCCAGTACTTC.

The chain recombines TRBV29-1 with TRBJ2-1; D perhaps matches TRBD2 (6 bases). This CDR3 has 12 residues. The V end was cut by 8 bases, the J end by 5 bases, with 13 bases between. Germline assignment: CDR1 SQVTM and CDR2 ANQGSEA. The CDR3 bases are TGCAGCACGGGCTCGGGGGACAATGAGCAGTTCTTC. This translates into CSTGSGDNEQFF.

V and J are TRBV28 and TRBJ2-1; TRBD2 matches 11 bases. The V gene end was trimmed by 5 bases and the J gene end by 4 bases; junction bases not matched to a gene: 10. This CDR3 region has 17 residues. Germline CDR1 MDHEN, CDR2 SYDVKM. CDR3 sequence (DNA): TGTGCCAGCAGTCCACTTATAGCGGGAGGGAGGTACAATGAGCAGTTCTTC. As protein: CASSPLIAGGRYNEQFF.

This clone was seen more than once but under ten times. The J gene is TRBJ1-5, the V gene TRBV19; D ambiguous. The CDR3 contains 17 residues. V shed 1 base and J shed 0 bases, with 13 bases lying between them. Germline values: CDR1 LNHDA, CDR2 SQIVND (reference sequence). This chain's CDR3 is CASSIGWATYSNQPQHF. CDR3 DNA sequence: TGTGCCAGTAGTATAGGCTGGGCGACTTATAGCAATCAGCCCCAGCATTTT.

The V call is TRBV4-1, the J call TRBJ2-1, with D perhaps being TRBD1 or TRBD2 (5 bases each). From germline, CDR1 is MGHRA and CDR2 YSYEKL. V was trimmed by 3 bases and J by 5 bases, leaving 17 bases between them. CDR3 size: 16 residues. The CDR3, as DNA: TGCGCCAGCAGCCATGGGACCAGGGCAAACGACAATGAGCAGTTCTTC. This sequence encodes CASSHGTRANDNEQFF.

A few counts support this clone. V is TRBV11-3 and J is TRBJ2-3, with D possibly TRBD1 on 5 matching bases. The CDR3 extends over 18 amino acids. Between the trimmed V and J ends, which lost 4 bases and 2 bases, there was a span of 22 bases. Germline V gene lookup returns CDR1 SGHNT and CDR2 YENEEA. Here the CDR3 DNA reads TGTGCCAGCAGCTACGCACCTTGGGCAGGGTTATCCACAGATACGCAGTATTTT. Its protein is CASSYAPWAGLSTDTQYF.

The CDR3 is CSVLTEDYGYTF. In nucleotides, the CDR3 is TGCAGCGTTCTTACAGAAGACTATGGCTACACCTTC. The chain combines TRBV29-1 with TRBJ1-2; no clear D. The CDR3 extends over 12 amino acids. Germline CDR1 reads SQVTM; CDR2 reads ANQGSEA. Trimming removed 5 bases from V and 3 bases from J, with 10 bases in between.

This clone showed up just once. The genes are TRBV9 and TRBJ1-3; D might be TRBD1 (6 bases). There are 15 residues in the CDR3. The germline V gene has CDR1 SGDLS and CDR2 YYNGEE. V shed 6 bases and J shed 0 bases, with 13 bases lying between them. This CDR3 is CASTQGQSSGNTIYF. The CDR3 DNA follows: TGTGCCAGCACTCAGGGGCAAAGCTCTGGAAACACCATATATTTT.

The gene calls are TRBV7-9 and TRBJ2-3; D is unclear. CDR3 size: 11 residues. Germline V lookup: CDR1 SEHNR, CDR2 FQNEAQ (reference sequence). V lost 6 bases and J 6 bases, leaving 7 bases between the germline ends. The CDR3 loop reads CASRSRDTQYF. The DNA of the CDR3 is TGTGCCAGCAGGTCAAGGGATACGCAGTATTTT.

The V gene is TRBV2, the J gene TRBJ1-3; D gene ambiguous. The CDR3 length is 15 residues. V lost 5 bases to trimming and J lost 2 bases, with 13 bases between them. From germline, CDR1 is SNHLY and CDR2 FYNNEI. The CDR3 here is CASSLLGGTGNTIYF. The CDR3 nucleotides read TGTGCCAGCAGTCTCCTGGGAGGGACTGGAAACACCATATATTTT.

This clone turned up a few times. The CDR3 spells CSVATGTGSPYEQYF. Here the CDR3 DNA reads TGCAGCGTCGCGACCGGGACAGGGAGCCCCTACGAGCAGTACTTC. The chain uses TRBV29-1 and TRBJ2-7; 9 bases line up with TRBD1. V was clipped by 6 bases and J by 2 bases; unmatched bases: 11. Germline lookup yields CDR1 SQVTM and CDR2 ANQGSEA. This CDR3 has 15 residues.

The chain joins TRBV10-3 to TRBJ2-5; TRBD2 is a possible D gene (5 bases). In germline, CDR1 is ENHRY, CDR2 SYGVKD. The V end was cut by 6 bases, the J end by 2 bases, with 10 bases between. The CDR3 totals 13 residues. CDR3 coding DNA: TGTGCCATCAGGGTGGACTGGCAAGAGACCCAGTACTTC. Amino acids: CAIRVDWQETQYF.

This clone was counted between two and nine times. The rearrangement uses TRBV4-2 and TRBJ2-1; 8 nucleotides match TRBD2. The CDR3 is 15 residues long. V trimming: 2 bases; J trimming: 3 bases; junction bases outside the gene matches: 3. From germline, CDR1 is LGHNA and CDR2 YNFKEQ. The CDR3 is CASSQRREDYNEQFF. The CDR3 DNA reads TGTGCCAGCAGCCAACGGCGGGAGGACTACAATGAGCAGTTCTTC.

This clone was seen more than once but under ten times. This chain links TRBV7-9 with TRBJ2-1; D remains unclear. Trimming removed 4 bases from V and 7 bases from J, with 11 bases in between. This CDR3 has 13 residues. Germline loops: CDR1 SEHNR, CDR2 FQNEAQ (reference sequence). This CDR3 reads CASSSGRANEQFF. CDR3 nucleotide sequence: TGTGCCAGCAGCTCCGGACGTGCTAATGAGCAGTTCTTC. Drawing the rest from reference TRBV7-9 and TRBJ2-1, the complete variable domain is DTGVSQNPRHKITKRGQNVTFRCDPISEHNRLYWYRQTLGQGPEFLTYFQNEAQLEKSRLLSDRFSAERPKGSFSTLEIQRTEQGDSAMYLCASSSGRANEQFFGPGTRLTVL.

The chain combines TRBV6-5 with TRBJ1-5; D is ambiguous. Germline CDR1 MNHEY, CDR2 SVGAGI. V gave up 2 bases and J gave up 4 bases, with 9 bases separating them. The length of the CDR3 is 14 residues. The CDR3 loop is CASSYDRGNQPQHF. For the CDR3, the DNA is TGTGCCAGCAGTTACGATCGTGGGAATCAGCCCCAGCATTTT.

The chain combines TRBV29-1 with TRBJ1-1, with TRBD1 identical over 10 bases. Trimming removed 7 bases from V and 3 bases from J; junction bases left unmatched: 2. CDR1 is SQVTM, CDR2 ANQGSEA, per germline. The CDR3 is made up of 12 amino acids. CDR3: CSGQGADTEAFF. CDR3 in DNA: TGCAGCGGACAGGGGGCAGACACTGAAGCTTTCTTT.

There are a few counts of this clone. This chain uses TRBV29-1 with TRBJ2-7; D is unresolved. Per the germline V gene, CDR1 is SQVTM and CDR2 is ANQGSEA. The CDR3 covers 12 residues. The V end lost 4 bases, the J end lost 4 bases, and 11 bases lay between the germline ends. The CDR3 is CSVVGQKYEQYF. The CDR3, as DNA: TGCAGCGTTGTAGGTCAGAAATACGAGCAGTACTTC.

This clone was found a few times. The CDR3 DNA is TGCAGCGCCTATGTGGCTAGCGGGAGTAGAGCCTACAATGAGCAGTTCTTC. Encoded protein: CSAYVASGSRAYNEQFF. This chain joins TRBV29-1 and TRBJ2-1; 10 bases line up with TRBD2. Losses at the gene ends were 7 bases for V and 2 bases for J; bases not matched to a gene: 14. Germline V gene data show CDR1 as SQVTM and CDR2 as ANQGSEA. CDR3 length equals 17 residues.